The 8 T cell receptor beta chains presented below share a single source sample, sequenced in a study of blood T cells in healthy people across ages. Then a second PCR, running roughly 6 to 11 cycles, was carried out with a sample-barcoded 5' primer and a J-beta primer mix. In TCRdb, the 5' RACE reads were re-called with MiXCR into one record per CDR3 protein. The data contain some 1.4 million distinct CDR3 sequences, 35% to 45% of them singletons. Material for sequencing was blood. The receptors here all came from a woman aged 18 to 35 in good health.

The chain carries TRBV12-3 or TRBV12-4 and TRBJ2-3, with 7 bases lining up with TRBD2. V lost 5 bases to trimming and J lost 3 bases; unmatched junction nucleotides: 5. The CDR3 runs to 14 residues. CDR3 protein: CASSQRDGTDTQYF. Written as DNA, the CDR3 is TGTGCCAGCAGTCAGCGGGACGGGACAGATACGCAGTATTTT.

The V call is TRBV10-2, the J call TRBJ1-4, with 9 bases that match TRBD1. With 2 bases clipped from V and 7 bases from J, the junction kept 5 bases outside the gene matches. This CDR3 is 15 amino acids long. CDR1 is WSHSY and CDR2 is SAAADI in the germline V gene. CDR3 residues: CASSERGQGGEKLFF. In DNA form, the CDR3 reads TGCGCCAGCAGTGAGAGGGGACAGGGCGGTGAAAAACTGTTTTTT.

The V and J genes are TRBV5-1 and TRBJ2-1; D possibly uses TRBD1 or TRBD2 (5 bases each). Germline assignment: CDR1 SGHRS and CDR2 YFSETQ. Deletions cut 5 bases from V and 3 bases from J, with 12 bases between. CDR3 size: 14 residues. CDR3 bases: TGCGCCAGCAGTAAATGGGGGAACTACAATGAGCAGTTCTTC. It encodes CASSKWGNYNEQFF.

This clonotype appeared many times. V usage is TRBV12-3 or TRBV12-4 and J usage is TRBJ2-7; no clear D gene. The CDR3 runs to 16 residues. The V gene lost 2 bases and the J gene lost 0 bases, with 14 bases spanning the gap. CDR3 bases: TGTGCCAGCAGTTTATCGGGCACCCCGAGCTCCTACGAGCAGTACTTC. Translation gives CASSLSGTPSSYEQYF.

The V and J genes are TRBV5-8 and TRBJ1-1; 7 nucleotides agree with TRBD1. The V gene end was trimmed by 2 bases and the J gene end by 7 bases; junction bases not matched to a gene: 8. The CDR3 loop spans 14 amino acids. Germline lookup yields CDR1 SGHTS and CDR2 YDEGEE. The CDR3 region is CASSLGTAMGEAFF. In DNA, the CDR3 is TGTGCCAGCAGCTTAGGGACAGCTATGGGTGAAGCTTTCTTT. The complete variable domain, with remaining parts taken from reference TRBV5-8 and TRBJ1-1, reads EAGVTQSPTHLIKTRGQQATLRCSPISGHTSVYWYQQALGLGLQFLLWYDEGEERNRGNFPPRFSGRQFPNYSSELNVNALELEDSALYLCASSLGTAMGEAFFGQGTRLTVV.

The CDR3 reads CASRLAESQETQYF. In DNA form, the CDR3 reads TGTGCCAGCAGACTGGCCGAAAGTCAAGAGACCCAGTACTTC. The rearrangement joins TRBV25-1 to TRBJ2-5; D unclear. V was shortened by 6 bases and J by 2 bases, with 13 bases between the two germline ends. The CDR3 runs to 14 residues. Germline CDR1 and CDR2: MGHDK and SYGVNS.

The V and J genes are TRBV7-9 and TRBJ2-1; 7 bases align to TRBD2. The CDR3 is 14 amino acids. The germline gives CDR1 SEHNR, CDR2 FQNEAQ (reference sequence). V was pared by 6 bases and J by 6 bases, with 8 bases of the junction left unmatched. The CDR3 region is CASRDGLGANEQFF. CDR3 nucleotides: TGTGCCAGCAGGGACGGACTAGGGGCCAATGAGCAGTTCTTC.

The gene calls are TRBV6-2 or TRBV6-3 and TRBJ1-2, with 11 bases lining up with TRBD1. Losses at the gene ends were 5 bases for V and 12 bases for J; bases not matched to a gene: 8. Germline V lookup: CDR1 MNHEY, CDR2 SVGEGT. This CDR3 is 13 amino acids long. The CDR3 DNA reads TGTGCCAGCAGTGACGGACAGGGGGCGAGAGACACCTTC. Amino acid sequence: CASSDGQGARDTF.